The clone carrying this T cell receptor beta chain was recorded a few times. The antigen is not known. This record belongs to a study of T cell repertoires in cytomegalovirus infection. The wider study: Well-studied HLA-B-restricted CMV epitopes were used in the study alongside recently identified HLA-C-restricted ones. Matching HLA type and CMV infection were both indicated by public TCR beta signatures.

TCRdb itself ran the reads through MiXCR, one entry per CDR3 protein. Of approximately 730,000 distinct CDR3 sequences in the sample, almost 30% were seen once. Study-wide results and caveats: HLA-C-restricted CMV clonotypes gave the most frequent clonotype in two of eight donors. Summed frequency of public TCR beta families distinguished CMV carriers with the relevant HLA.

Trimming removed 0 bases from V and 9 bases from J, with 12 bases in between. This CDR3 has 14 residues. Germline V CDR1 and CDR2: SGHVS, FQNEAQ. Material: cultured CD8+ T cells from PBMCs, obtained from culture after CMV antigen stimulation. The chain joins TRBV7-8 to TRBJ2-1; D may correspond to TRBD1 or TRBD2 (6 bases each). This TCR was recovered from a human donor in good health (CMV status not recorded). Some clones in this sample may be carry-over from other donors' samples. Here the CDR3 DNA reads TGTGCCAGCAGCTTAGCGATGGGGGGCCTTGAGCAGTTCTTC. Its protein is CASSLAMGGLEQFF. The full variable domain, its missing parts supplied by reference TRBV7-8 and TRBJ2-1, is GAGVSQSPRYKVAKRGQDVALRCDPISGHVSLFWYQQALGQGPEFLTYFQNEAQLDKSGLPSDRFFAERPEGSVSTLKIQRTQQEDSAVYLCASSLAMGGLEQFFGPGTRLTVL.